The present TCR beta chain was sequenced within a study of blood T cell repertoires in COVID-19 (dated by TCRdb to 2020 to 2022). Study-level background: Samples covering the acute and convalescent phases of COVID-19 were provided by collaborators in the United States, Italy and Spain. Nearly every sample came with metadata listing a de-identified subject ID, COVID-19 status, age in years and sex. Samples came from the ongoing ImmuneRACE study (first 160 participants) plus 1,254 subjects from 6 global collaborators. Deeply sampled blood TCRbeta repertoires from subjects exposed to, actively infected with, or recovered from COVID-19 were included in the dataset. The repertoires were made available in a free public database intended to serve as a resource for research on the immune response to SARS-CoV-2. The prospective study material was composed of cDNA or gDNA derived from T cells, B-cell-depleted T cells, or PBMCs. Where available, HLA class I and class II types were obtained from metadata supplied by the sample provider rather than from assay-based typing. What the work shows at the level of the full study, not this receptor alone: How much clinical and demographic metadata was included differed by source and by participant, and the metadata was provided uncurated.

In the case of this clone: The antigen this receptor binds is unknown. Within one base of it there is no much larger clone, and no base qualities were kept.

TCRbeta CDR3 regions were amplified from genomic DNA by means of the immunoSEQ Assay, a bias-controlled multiplex PCR. Under the source paper's analysis protocol: The number of nucleated cells in each sample was estimated from the amplification of reference gene primers within the assay. To quantify the absolute abundance of each unique TCRbeta CDR3 rearrangement, sequence reads were collapsed and filtered. For each sample, productive Simpson clonality was calculated by taking the square root of Simpson's diversity index across productive rearrangements. In its TCRdb copy, this immuneACCESS table keeps in-frame sequences only and misses some clones. Where compared with another copy, unresolved V genes explain less than half of these, and the others have no known cause. V and J calls and clone size are those listed in that table; D and trimming were worked out from the DNA. Recorded for this sample are 70,000 to 95,000 clones; 75% to 90% of them occurred a single time. Approximately 5.2% of the sample is held by the ten biggest clonotypes.

Collaborating institutions collected whole blood in K2EDTA tubes following their own protocols. Collaborator samples were shipped for TCRbeta analysis as frozen whole blood, isolated PBMCs, or DNA extracted from either sample type. The germline V gene (reference sequence) provides CDR1 SGHNT and CDR2 YYREEE. Reading from cysteine to phenylalanine, the CDR3 counts 15 amino acids. Left in the record is the CDR3 DNA by itself, 45 bases read in frame from the first base. V and J lose 0 bases and 0 bases, and a span of 10 bases separates them. The rearrangement joined TRBV5-4 to TRBJ2-7; the D gene is perhaps TRBD1, on 6 matching bases. Sequenced: peripheral blood. This receptor was taken from a woman older than 75 with active COVID-19. The encoded CDR3 is CASSLGDTLSYEQYF. The DNA sequence follows: TGTGCCAGCAGCTTGGGGGACACCCTCTCCTACGAGCAGTACTTC.